Listed below are T cell receptor beta chains from one sample, sequenced in a study of blood T cells in healthy people across ages. TCRdb ran MiXCR on the 5' RACE reads and lists one entry per CDR3 protein. Among 600,000 or so distinct CDR3 sequences listed, approximately 30% were seen once. Sample: blood. The receptor source for this set is a woman of 80 years or more in good health. CDR3s include the opening cysteine and the closing phenylalanine or tryptophan. The D gene is left open where the match is weak. Expanded clones get a size class; other rows say once, few or many, or leave the size out.

J gene | clone size | V gene | D gene | CDR3 protein | CDR3 DNA
TRBJ2-2 | NA | TRBV7-9 | TRBD1 | CVTGVPRDGELFF | TGTGTCACAGGGGTGCCCCGGGACGGGGAGCTGTTTTTT
TRBJ1-5 | many | TRBV15 | NA | CATSRDPPGQTSNQPQHF | TGTGCCACCAGCAGAGATCCTCCTGGACAGACTAGCAATCAGCCCCAGCATTTT
TRBJ1-2 | NA | TRBV3-1 | TRBD1 | CASSLTGLPDYGYTF | TGTGCCAGCAGCCTGACAGGGCTTCCGGACTATGGCTACACCTTC
TRBJ1-2 | NA | TRBV6-6 | TRBD1 | CAGSRQGNYGYTF | TGTGCCGGCAGTCGACAGGGTAACTATGGCTACACCTTC
TRBJ2-3 | few | TRBV12-3/TRBV12-4 | NA | CASSRGTSITDTQYF | TGTGCCAGCAGCCGGGGGACCTCAATCACAGATACGCAGTATTTT
TRBJ1-5 | many | TRBV7-2 | NA | CASSPRAGVHQPQHF | TGTGCCAGCAGCCCCAGGGCAGGGGTCCATCAGCCCCAGCATTTT
TRBJ2-6 | few | TRBV6-1 | TRBD1 | CASRIGVGRGLSGANVLTF | TGTGCCAGCAGGATAGGGGTAGGCAGGGGGCTCTCTGGGGCCAACGTCCTGACTTTC
TRBJ2-5 | many | TRBV20-1 | TRBD2 | CSANGLAEETQYF | TGCAGTGCTAATGGACTAGCGGAAGAGACCCAGTACTTC
TRBJ2-7 | many | TRBV6-2/TRBV6-3 | NA | CASRQRSSYEQYF | TGTGCCAGCAGACAGAGAAGCTCCTACGAGCAGTACTTC
TRBJ1-2 | NA | TRBV3-1 | NA | CASSQDPGARGGHTF | TGTGCCAGCAGCCAAGATCCGGGGGCGCGGGGTGGCCACACCTTC
TRBJ2-1 | few | TRBV3-1 | NA | CASSQDLLASYNEQFF | TGTGCCAGCAGCCAAGATCTACTCGCCTCCTACAATGAGCAGTTCTTC
TRBJ1-1 | NA | TRBV15 | NA | CATSRQGHQNAEAFF | TGTGCCACCAGCAGACAGGGACACCAGAACGCTGAAGCTTTCTTT
TRBJ2-5 | many | TRBV5-4 | TRBD2 | CASSFVIRGGHETQYF | TGTGCCAGCAGCTTTGTCATCCGGGGGGGCCATGAGACCCAGTACTTC
TRBJ1-2 | many | TRBV25-1 | NA | CASSEPGRSYGYTF | TGTGCCAGCAGTGAACCCGGGAGATCGTATGGCTACACCTTC
TRBJ1-4 | few | TRBV3-1 | NA | CASSHGGYNEKLFF | TGTGCCAGCAGCCACGGGGGCTATAATGAAAAACTGTTTTTT
TRBJ2-1 | many | TRBV12-3/TRBV12-4 | NA | CASSLGRGANEQFF | TGTGCCAGCAGCTTAGGGAGGGGGGCAAATGAGCAGTTCTTC
TRBJ1-6 | many | TRBV20-1 | NA | CSAWVANSPLHF | TGCAGTGCGTGGGTCGCGAATTCACCCCTCCACTTT
TRBJ2-3 | many | TRBV29-1 | NA | CSARLGGNTDTQYF | TGCAGCGCTCGGTTAGGGGGAAACACAGATACGCAGTATTTT
TRBJ1-1 | few | TRBV5-1 | NA | CASSLDPWRDTEAFF | TGCGCCAGCAGCTTGGACCCCTGGCGGGACACTGAAGCTTTCTTT
TRBJ2-1 | NA | TRBV7-2 | NA | CASSLMSGNEQFF | TGTGCCAGCAGCTTAATGAGCGGGAATGAGCAGTTCTTC
TRBJ2-3 | many | TRBV5-1 | TRBD1 | CASIPQGDSTDTQYF | TGCGCCAGCATCCCACAGGGGGACAGCACAGATACGCAGTATTTT
TRBJ2-4 | many | TRBV30 | NA | CAWSVNLGIQYF | TGTGCCTGGAGTGTAAACCTGGGCATTCAGTACTTC
TRBJ1-2 | NA | TRBV28 | NA | CASSSGEDYYGYTF | TGTGCCAGCAGTTCAGGGGAGGATTACTATGGCTACACCTTC
TRBJ2-2 | few | TRBV24-1 | NA | CATSDRARGFNGELFF | TGTGCCACCAGTGATAGAGCGAGAGGTTTCAACGGGGAGCTGTTTTTT
TRBJ2-3 | many | TRBV3-1 | TRBD2 | CATTGGGAMGTQYF | TGTGCCACCACCGGCGGGGGGGCCATGGGTACGCAGTATTTT
TRBJ2-5 | many | TRBV20-1 | TRBD1 | CSARHGTEETQYF | TGCAGTGCTAGACACGGGACAGAAGAGACCCAGTACTTC
TRBJ2-1 | many | TRBV7-9 | TRBD1 | CASSLRGRGPYNEQFF | TGTGCCAGCAGCTTAAGGGGCAGGGGGCCCTACAATGAGCAGTTCTTC
TRBJ2-5 | many | TRBV7-9 | NA | CASSPQGRGETQYF | TGTGCCAGCAGCCCGCAGGGGAGAGGAGAGACCCAGTACTTC
TRBJ1-2 | NA | TRBV2 | TRBD1 | CASSVKTGGVGYGYTF | TGTGCCAGCAGTGTAAAGACAGGGGGCGTCGGCTATGGCTACACCTTC
TRBJ2-7 | NA | TRBV7-2 | NA | CASSLATTRDEQYF | TGTGCCAGCAGCTTAGCGACTACTCGGGACGAGCAGTACTTC
TRBJ1-6 | many | TRBV20-1 | NA | CSATKARERDNSPLHF | TGCAGTGCTACCAAAGCAAGGGAGAGGGATAATTCACCCCTCCACTTT
TRBJ2-5 | many | TRBV4-3 | TRBD1 | CASSQDSGGGETQYF | TGCGCCAGCAGCCAAGATTCAGGGGGCGGTGAGACCCAGTACTTC
TRBJ2-1 | NA | TRBV29-1 | TRBD2 | CSGTRASTNEQFF | TGCAGCGGGACTAGGGCTAGCACAAATGAGCAGTTCTTC
TRBJ2-1 | NA | TRBV15 | NA | CATSREGTQTNEQFF | TGTGCCACCAGCAGAGAGGGGACCCAAACCAATGAGCAGTTCTTC
TRBJ1-5 | many | TRBV10-3 | NA | CAISPGRDNQPQHF | TGTGCCATCAGTCCGGGAAGAGATAATCAGCCCCAGCATTTT
TRBJ1-1 | many | TRBV14 | NA | CASRNREEAKTEAFF | TGTGCCAGCAGGAACAGGGAAGAGGCGAAGACTGAAGCTTTCTTT
TRBJ2-3 | once | TRBV20-1 | TRBD2 | CSASLPSGGSLGTDTQYF | TGCAGTGCTAGTCTGCCTAGCGGGGGGTCGCTCGGCACAGATACGCAGTATTTT
TRBJ2-1 | many | TRBV3-1 | NA | CASSQLVADLYNEQFF | TGTGCCAGCAGCCAATTGGTCGCAGATCTCTACAATGAGCAGTTCTTC
TRBJ2-5 | many | TRBV12-3/TRBV12-4 | NA | CASRGVRPKETQYF | TGTGCCAGCAGGGGAGTGAGACCCAAGGAGACCCAGTACTTC
TRBJ1-4 | NA | TRBV5-1 | NA | CASSLAVRGGKNEKLFF | TGCGCCAGCAGCTTGGCCGTCCGGGGGGGGAAAAATGAAAAACTGTTTTTT
TRBJ2-1 | NA | TRBV21-1 | NA | CASSKPREGYNEQFF | TGTGCCAGCAGCAAACCGAGGGAGGGGTACAATGAGCAGTTCTTC
TRBJ1-1 | NA | TRBV4-3 | TRBD1 | CASSQDPGQGTEAFF | TGCGCCAGCAGCCAGGACCCGGGACAGGGGACTGAAGCTTTCTTT
TRBJ1-1 | NA | TRBV2 | NA | CASSPGDDAEAFF | TGTGCCAGCTCTCCGGGGGATGACGCTGAAGCTTTCTTT
TRBJ2-3 | many | TRBV9 | NA | CASSVVSTTDTQYF | TGTGCCAGCAGCGTAGTTAGCACCACAGATACGCAGTATTTT
TRBJ2-7 | many | TRBV5-1 | TRBD1 | CASSKTTGTGGHEQYF | TGCGCCAGCAGCAAAACGACCGGGACAGGGGGCCACGAGCAGTACTTC
TRBJ2-5 | many | TRBV7-2 | NA | CASSTQGGLGWTQYF | TGTGCCAGCAGCACACAGGGCGGGTTAGGGTGGACCCAGTACTTC
TRBJ1-2 | many | TRBV7-9 | NA | CASSFETGGYTF | TGTGCCAGCAGCTTTGAGACGGGTGGCTACACCTTC
TRBJ1-2 | many | TRBV10-3 | NA | CAISERVNYGYTF | TGTGCCATCAGTGAAAGGGTAAACTATGGCTACACCTTC
TRBJ2-7 | many | TRBV6-2/TRBV6-3 | NA | CASCRPYLEQYF | TGTGCCAGCTGTAGGCCTTATTTGGAGCAGTACTTC
TRBJ2-5 | many | TRBV3-1 | TRBD1 | CASSQAPRQGQETQYF | TGTGCCAGCAGCCAAGCCCCCCGACAGGGCCAAGAGACCCAGTACTTC
TRBJ2-1 | NA | TRBV30 | NA | CARSAAFYNEQFF | TGTGCCCGGAGCGCCGCGTTTTACAATGAGCAGTTCTTC
TRBJ1-1 | NA | TRBV20-1 | NA | CSARQLRHGEAFF | TGCAGTGCTAGACAGTTACGGCACGGTGAAGCTTTCTTT
TRBJ1-2 | many | TRBV6-5 | NA | CASKGSGKNYGYTF | TGTGCCAGCAAAGGTAGTGGGAAAAACTATGGCTACACCTTC